Below are 13 T cell receptor beta chains sequenced from a single sample in a study of blood T cells in healthy people across ages. With a J-beta primer mix and a sample-barcoded 5' primer, a second PCR ran roughly 6 to 12 cycles. TCRdb re-called the 5' RACE reads through MiXCR, storing one row per CDR3 protein. The table lists 650,000 to 1,000,000 distinct CDR3 sequences, roughly 35% of them singletons, with approximately 13% in the top ten. The sequenced sample consisted of blood. The receptors derive from a man aged 18 to 30 in good health.

The chain combines TRBV29-1 with TRBJ1-2; D perhaps matches TRBD1 (5 bases). V was trimmed by 0 bases and J by 8 bases, leaving 16 bases between them. The CDR3 consists of 14 residues. Germline CDR1 reads SQVTM; CDR2 reads ANQGSEA. In DNA, the CDR3 is TGCAGCGTTGAAGAAACGGGGCCCCATAAGGGCTACACCTTC. Its translation: CSVEETGPHKGYTF.

A note on this clonotype: A much larger clone differs from this one at a single base, so this may be a read error. This chain connects TRBV20-1 to TRBJ2-7, with a possible D match to TRBD2 (7 bases). The germline CDR1 and CDR2 sequences are DFQATT and SNEGSKA (reference sequence). The CDR3 length is 13 residues. The V gene lost 6 bases and the J gene lost 5 bases, with 17 bases spanning the gap. CDR3 bases: TGCAGTGCCGAACGGGGGGCCAGCGACGAGCAGTACTTC. As protein: CSAERGASDEQYF.

This clonotype showed up just a few times. This chain links TRBV12-3 or TRBV12-4 with TRBJ1-1; TRBD1 might be the D (5 bases). The CDR3 runs 16 residues. Deletions cut 7 bases from V and 4 bases from J, with 22 bases between. CDR3 nucleotide sequence: TGTGCCAGCACCCTGCGGGGGGGAATTCGTCGCACTGAAGCTTTCTTT. Residues: CASTLRGGIRRTEAFF.

The chain is built from TRBV7-3 and TRBJ1-1, with D unclear. Trimming removed 3 bases from V and 4 bases from J, with 18 bases in between. Germline assignment: CDR1 SGHTA and CDR2 FQGTGA. The CDR3 runs 16 residues. This CDR3 is CASSFNGPTSGTEAFF. The CDR3 DNA reads TGTGCCAGCAGCTTTAACGGACCTACGTCGGGCACTGAAGCTTTCTTT. The whole variable domain, remainder taken from reference TRBV7-3 and TRBJ1-1, is GAGVSQTPSNKVTEKGKYVELRCDPISGHTALYWYRQSLGQGPEFLIYFQGTGAADDSGLPNDRFFAVRPEGSVSTLKIQRTERGDSAVYLCASSFNGPTSGTEAFFGQGTRLTVV.

The V and J genes are TRBV29-1 and TRBJ2-2, with TRBD1 as a possible D gene (5 bases). Trimming pared 7 bases from V and 5 bases from J, leaving 11 bases between. Germline V gives CDR1 SQVTM, CDR2 ANQGSEA. The CDR3 extends over 12 amino acids. Here the CDR3 reads CSAQTGTGELFF. The CDR3 coding sequence is TGCAGCGCCCAAACAGGAACCGGGGAGCTGTTTTTT.

This clonotype turned up a few times. The genes are TRBV15 and TRBJ2-1; 8 bases align to TRBD2. V trimming: 5 bases; J trimming: 0 bases; junction bases outside the gene matches: 6. Germline CDR1 reads LNHNV; CDR2 reads YYDKDF (reference sequence). The CDR3 extends over 16 amino acids. CDR3 nucleotide sequence: TGTGCCACCAGCCGAATAGCGGGGAGCTCCTACAATGAGCAGTTCTTC. This sequence encodes CATSRIAGSSYNEQFF.

In DNA form, the CDR3 reads TGTGCCAGCAGTCCAGAAGGTGTTATGGACACTGAAGCTTTCTTT. Its protein product is CASSPEGVMDTEAFF. This chain joins TRBV12-3 or TRBV12-4 and TRBJ1-1; D call uncertain. Between the trimmed V and J ends, which lost 5 bases and 3 bases, there was a span of 16 bases. This CDR3 region has 15 residues.

V usage is TRBV7-2 and J usage is TRBJ2-1; a possible D gene is TRBD2 (6 bases). Germline values: CDR1 SGHTA, CDR2 FQGNSA. Trimming left V 5 bases short and J 0 bases short, with 14 bases between. The CDR3 extends over 16 amino acids. Written as DNA, the CDR3 is TGTGCCAGCAGCCCAACTAGCCTCAACTCCTACAATGAGCAGTTCTTC. Protein product: CASSPTSLNSYNEQFF.

This rearrangement joins TRBV4-2 to TRBJ2-1; 9 bases agree with TRBD2. After removal of 8 bases from V and 8 bases from J, the junction contained 10 bases not matched to a gene. Germline loops: CDR1 LGHNA, CDR2 YNFKEQ. The CDR3 covers 14 residues. The CDR3 DNA reads as TGTGCCAGCTCTCGCGGGGGGGCCTCGGATGAGCAGTTCTTC. It specifies CASSRGGASDEQFF.

This clonotype was picked up many times. The chain joins TRBV4-3 to TRBJ2-1; D possibly matches TRBD1 or TRBD2 (5 bases each). CDR3 length: 12 amino acids. Trimming removed 1 base at V and 14 bases at J, with 12 bases between. Germline CDR1 and CDR2: LGHNA and YSLEER. CDR3 sequence reads: CASSQVNGGKFF. The DNA for the CDR3 is TGCGCCAGCAGCCAAGTTAATGGGGGAAAGTTCTTC.

This clonotype was seen just once. The chain carries TRBV7-2 and TRBJ2-5; 7 bases align to TRBD1. Germline trimming cut 5 bases from V and 1 base from J; bases unmatched to any gene: 7. The CDR3 is made up of 15 amino acids. CDR1 and CDR2 from the germline V gene are SGHTA and FQGNSA. The CDR3 DNA sequence: TGTGCCAGCAGCCGCGGACAGGCCAGCCAAGAGACCCAGTACTTC. Its protein product is CASSRGQASQETQYF. Together with reference TRBV7-2 and TRBJ2-5, the CDR3 gives the full variable domain: GAGVSQSPSNKVTEKGKDVELRCDPISGHTALYWYRQSLGQGLEFLIYFQGNSAPDKSGLPSDRFSAERTGGSVSTLTIQRTQQEDSAVYLCASSRGQASQETQYFGPGTRLLVL.

Concerning this clonotype itself: A much bigger clone sits one base away, suggesting this may be a read error. This chain connects TRBV7-2 to TRBJ2-5; D is unclear. This CDR3 region has 13 residues. The germline CDR1 and CDR2 sequences are SGHTA and FQGNSA. CDR3 loop: CASGLLPQETQYF. The CDR3 region has the DNA TGTGCCAGCGGCTTACTCCCTCAAGAGACCCAGTACTTC.

J is TRBJ2-7 and V is TRBV12-3 or TRBV12-4; D is uncertain. Trimming removed 6 bases at V and 4 bases at J, with 13 bases between. The CDR3 length is 13 residues. CDR3 bases: TGTGCCAGCAGCCAGCACGTCTCTTACGAGCAGTACTTC. It yields the protein CASSQHVSYEQYF.